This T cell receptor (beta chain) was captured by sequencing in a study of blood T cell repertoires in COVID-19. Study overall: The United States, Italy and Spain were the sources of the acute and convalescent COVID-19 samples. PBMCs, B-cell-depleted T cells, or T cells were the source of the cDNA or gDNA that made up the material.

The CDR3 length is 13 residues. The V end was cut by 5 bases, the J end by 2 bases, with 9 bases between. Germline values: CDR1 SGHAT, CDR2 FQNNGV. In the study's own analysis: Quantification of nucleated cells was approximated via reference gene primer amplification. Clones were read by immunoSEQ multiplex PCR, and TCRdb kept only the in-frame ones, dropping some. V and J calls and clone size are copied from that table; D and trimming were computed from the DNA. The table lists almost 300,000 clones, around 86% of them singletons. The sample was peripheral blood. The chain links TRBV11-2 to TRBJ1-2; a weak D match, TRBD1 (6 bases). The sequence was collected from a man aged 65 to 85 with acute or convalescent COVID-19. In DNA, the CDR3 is TGTGCCAGCAGCCCGGACAGAAACTATGGCTACACCTTC. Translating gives CASSPDRNYGYTF.